The source of this T cell receptor beta chain is a study of blood T cell repertoires in COVID-19. Repertoires were generated with immunoSEQ multiplex PCR, while TCRdb's copy carries only in-frame clones and drops some. The sample lists 250,000 to 350,000 clones, approximately 86% occurring once. Patients at the Seattle site were enrolled during active infection and followed longitudinally. CDR3 length: 13 amino acids. V was clipped by 2 bases and J by 8 bases, with 12 bases between them. Per the germline V gene, CDR1 is LNHDA and CDR2 is SQIVND (reference sequence). The clonotype was recovered from a woman in her seventies with COVID-19, enrolled during active disease. The sequencing sample was made of peripheral blood. The chain recombines TRBV19 with TRBJ1-2; unclear D gene. This CDR3 is CASSINPDRGYTF. The CDR3 DNA sequence: TGTGCCAGTAGTATAAATCCCGATCGGGGCTACACCTTC. Variable domain in full (rest from reference TRBV19 and TRBJ1-2): DGGITQSPKYLFRKEGQNVTLSCEQNLNHDAMYWYRQDPGQGLRLIYYSQIVNDFQKGDIAEGYSVSREKKESFPLTVTSAQKNPTAFYLCASSINPDRGYTFGSGTRLTVV.